Below are 10 T cell receptor beta chains sequenced from a single sample in a study of T-cell memory formation after mild COVID-19. Via MiXCR, TCRdb re-called the 5' RACE reads, giving one row per CDR3 protein. The sample has about 390,000 distinct CDR3 sequences, 16% seen once; the top ten hold 20% to 25%. Input material: PBMCs or a T cell subset sorted from them (not recorded which). Receptors originate from a young man who had mild COVID-19 (a few samples of this study predate the infection). Cell type and time point are not known.

This clonotype was recorded a few times. The chain combines TRBV20-1 with TRBJ2-3; D is ambiguous. Germline CDR1 is DFQATT and CDR2 is SNEGSKA (reference sequence). Trimming left V 3 bases short and J 0 bases short, with 10 bases between. CDR3 length: 14 amino acids. The CDR3 loop is CSARRPVSTDTQYF. CDR3 DNA: TGCAGTGCTAGGCGCCCCGTGAGCACAGATACGCAGTATTTT.

In this sample, this clonotype turned up a few times. V and J are TRBV7-3 and TRBJ2-1, with D uncertain. Germline lookup yields CDR1 SGHTA and CDR2 FQGTGA. Trimming removed 0 bases at V and 5 bases at J, with 8 bases between. The CDR3 spans 14 residues. The CDR3 protein is CASSLTGPDNEQFF. CDR3 DNA: TGTGCCAGCAGCTTAACCGGGCCCGACAATGAGCAGTTCTTC.

The rearrangement uses TRBV5-4 and TRBJ1-2; D unclear. Germline V gene sequence: CDR1 SGHNT, CDR2 YYREEE (reference sequence). Between the trimmed V and J ends, which lost 4 bases and 2 bases, there was a span of 15 bases. This CDR3 has 15 amino acids. The CDR3 region has the DNA TGTGCCAGCAGCCTCCAGACCCAATTGAACTATGGCTACACCTTC. This codes for CASSLQTQLNYGYTF.

V is TRBV12-3 or TRBV12-4 and J is TRBJ1-4; 7 bases fit TRBD1. Germline trimming cut 8 bases from V and 2 bases from J; bases unmatched to any gene: 11. The CDR3 is 16 residues long. The CDR3 nucleotides are TGTGCCAGCGGGCCCGGACAGGACCTCACTAATGAAAAACTGTTTTTT. Translation gives CASGPGQDLTNEKLFF.

The V gene is TRBV29-1, the J gene TRBJ2-5, with D perhaps matching TRBD2 (7 bases). The CDR3 length is 17 residues. The V and J ends lost 2 bases and 4 bases respectively, with 23 bases between them. Germline CDR1 SQVTM, CDR2 ANQGSEA. This chain's CDR3 is CSVEFWGRGASGETQYF. Here the CDR3 DNA reads TGCAGCGTTGAATTTTGGGGTCGGGGGGCGAGTGGAGAGACCCAGTACTTC.

This clonotype was found a few times. CDR3 residues: CASSKHPGKRAFSYEQYF. Written as DNA, the CDR3 is TGTGCCAGCAGCAAACACCCCGGGAAGCGGGCTTTCTCCTACGAGCAGTACTTC. The chain uses TRBV21-1 and TRBJ2-7; the tabulated D call, TRBD1, remains unverified against the DNA. TRBV21-1 is assigned pseudogene status. CDR3 size: 18 residues.

Ten or more counts support this clonotype. The J gene is TRBJ2-3, the V gene TRBV5-1; D is unclear. V was pared by 0 bases and J by 6 bases, with 11 bases between. Germline lookup yields CDR1 SGHRS and CDR2 YFSETQ. The CDR3 runs to 14 residues. The CDR3 DNA follows: TGCGCCAGCAGCTTGGAGCTAGGAAGGGATACGCAGTATTTT. Translation gives CASSLELGRDTQYF.

The V and J genes are TRBV5-1 and TRBJ1-4, with D perhaps TRBD1 (6 bases). The germline V gene encodes CDR1 SGHRS and CDR2 YFSETQ. V lost 4 bases and J 6 bases, leaving 13 bases between the germline ends. The CDR3 has 14 residues. CDR3 loop: CASSRDRNHEKLFF. CDR3 DNA sequence: TGCGCCAGCAGCCGCGACAGGAACCATGAAAAACTGTTTTTT.

This chain links TRBV15 with TRBJ2-3; tentatively, D is TRBD2 (6 bases). Per germline, CDR1 LNHNV and CDR2 YYDKDF (reference sequence). V shed 5 bases and J shed 7 bases, with 16 bases lying between them. The CDR3 covers 14 residues. The CDR3 here is CATSFPREHYTQYF. The CDR3 nucleotides are TGTGCCACCAGCTTCCCCCGGGAGCATTATACGCAGTATTTT.

This clonotype was counted only a few times. The chain joins TRBV3-1 to TRBJ1-3, with TRBD1 identical over 7 bases. Germline CDR1 reads LGHDT; CDR2 reads YNNKEL (reference sequence). This CDR3 is built from 15 residues. Germline trimming cut 0 bases from V and 4 bases from J; bases unmatched to any gene: 3. CDR3 sequence (DNA): TGTGCCAGCAGCCAAGAAGGGACAGAAGGAAACACCATATATTTT. Its translation: CASSQEGTEGNTIYF.